The following is a TCR beta chain sequence with its context. TCRdb's copy holds only in-frame clones and misses some; the assay was immunoSEQ multiplex PCR. The sample holds tens of thousands of clones, 75% to 85% seen once. This entry is derived from a study of blood T cell repertoires in COVID-19. The V gene end was trimmed by 4 bases and the J gene end by 5 bases; junction bases not matched to a gene: 14. There are 16 residues in the CDR3. The germline gives CDR1 SGHTS, CDR2 YDEGEE. The clonotype was recovered from an elderly man with COVID-19, enrolled during active disease. This chain joins TRBV5-8 and TRBJ2-7, with 8 positions matching TRBD1. Sequenced sample: peripheral blood. The CDR3 reads CASSMKGTGLRNEQYF. In nucleotides, the CDR3 is TGTGCCAGCAGCATGAAAGGGACAGGCTTACGGAACGAGCAGTACTTC.